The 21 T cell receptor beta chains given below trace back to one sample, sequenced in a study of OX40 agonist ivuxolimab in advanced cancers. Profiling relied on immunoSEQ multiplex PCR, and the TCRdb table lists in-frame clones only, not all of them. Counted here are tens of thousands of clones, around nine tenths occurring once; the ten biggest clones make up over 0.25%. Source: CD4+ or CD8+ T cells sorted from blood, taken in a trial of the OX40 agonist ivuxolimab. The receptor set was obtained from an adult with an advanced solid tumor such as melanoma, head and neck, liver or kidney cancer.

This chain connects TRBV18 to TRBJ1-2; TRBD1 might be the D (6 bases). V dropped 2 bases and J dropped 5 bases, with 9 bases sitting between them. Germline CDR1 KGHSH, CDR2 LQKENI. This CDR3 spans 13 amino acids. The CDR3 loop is CASSPDRRYGYTF. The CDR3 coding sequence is TGTGCCAGCTCACCAGACAGGCGTTATGGCTACACCTTC.

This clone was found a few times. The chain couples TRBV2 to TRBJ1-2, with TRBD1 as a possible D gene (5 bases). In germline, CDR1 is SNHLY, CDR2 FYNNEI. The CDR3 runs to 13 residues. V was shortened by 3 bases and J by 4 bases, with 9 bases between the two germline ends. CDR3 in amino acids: CASSERQSYGYTF. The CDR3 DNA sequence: TGTGCCAGCAGTGAGCGACAGAGCTATGGCTACACCTTC.

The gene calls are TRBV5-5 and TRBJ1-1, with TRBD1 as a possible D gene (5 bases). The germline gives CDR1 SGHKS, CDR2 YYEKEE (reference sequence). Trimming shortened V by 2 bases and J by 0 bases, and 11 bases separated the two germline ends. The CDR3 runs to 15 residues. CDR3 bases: TGTGCCAGCAGCTTATGGAACAGGCTGAACACTGAAGCTTTCTTT. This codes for CASSLWNRLNTEAFF.

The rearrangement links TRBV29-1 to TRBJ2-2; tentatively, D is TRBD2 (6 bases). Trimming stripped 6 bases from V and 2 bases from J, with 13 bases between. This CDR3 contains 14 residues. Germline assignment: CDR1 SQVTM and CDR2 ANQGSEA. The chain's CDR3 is CSVAGLDNTGELFF. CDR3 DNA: TGCAGCGTGGCGGGGCTAGACAACACCGGGGAGCTGTTTTTT.

The CDR3 spells CASSWTGKSENSPLHF. CDR3 sequence (DNA): TGCGCCAGCAGCTGGACAGGGAAGTCGGAAAATTCACCCCTCCACTTT. The chain has TRBV5-1 and TRBJ1-6; 8 bases are shared with TRBD1. This CDR3 contains 16 residues. The V and J ends lost 3 bases and 7 bases, in that order; junction bases with no gene match: 9. Germline CDR1 and CDR2: SGHRS and YFSETQ.

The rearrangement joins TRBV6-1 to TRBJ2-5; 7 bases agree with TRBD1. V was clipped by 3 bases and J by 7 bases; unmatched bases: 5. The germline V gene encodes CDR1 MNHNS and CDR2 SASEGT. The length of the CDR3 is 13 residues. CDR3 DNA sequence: TGTGCCAGCAGTGACTACAGGGGTGGGACCCAGTACTTC. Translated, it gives CASSDYRGGTQYF.

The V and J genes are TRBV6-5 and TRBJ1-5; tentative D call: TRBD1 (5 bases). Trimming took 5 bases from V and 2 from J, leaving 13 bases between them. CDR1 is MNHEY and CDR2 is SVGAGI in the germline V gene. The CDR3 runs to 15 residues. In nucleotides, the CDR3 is TGTGCCAGCAGTCCCCTGACAGCCGGCAATCAGCCCCAGCATTTT. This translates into CASSPLTAGNQPQHF.

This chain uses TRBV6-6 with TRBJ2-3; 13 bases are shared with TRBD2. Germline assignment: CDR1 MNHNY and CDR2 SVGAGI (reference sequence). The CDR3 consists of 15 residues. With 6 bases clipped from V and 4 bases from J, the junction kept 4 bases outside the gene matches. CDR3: CASRGLAGLSDTQYF. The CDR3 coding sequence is TGTGCCAGCAGGGGACTAGCGGGGCTGTCAGATACGCAGTATTTT.

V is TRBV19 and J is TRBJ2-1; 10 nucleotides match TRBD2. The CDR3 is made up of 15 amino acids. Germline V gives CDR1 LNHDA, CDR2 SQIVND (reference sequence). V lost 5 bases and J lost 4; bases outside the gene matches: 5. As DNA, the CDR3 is TGTGCCAGTAGTCCGGGGACTAGCGCGTACAATGAGCAGTTCTTC. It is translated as CASSPGTSAYNEQFF. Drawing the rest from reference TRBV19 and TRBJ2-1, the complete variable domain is DGGITQSPKYLFRKEGQNVTLSCEQNLNHDAMYWYRQDPGQGLRLIYYSQIVNDFQKGDIAEGYSVSREKKESFPLTVTSAQKNPTAFYLCASSPGTSAYNEQFFGPGTRLTVL.

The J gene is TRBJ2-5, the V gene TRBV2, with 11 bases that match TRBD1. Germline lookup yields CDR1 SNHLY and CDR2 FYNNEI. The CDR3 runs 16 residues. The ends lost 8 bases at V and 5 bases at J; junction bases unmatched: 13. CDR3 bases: TGTGCCAGCGAGACTTTCCGGGACAGGGGGTATGAGACCCAGTACTTC. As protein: CASETFRDRGYETQYF.

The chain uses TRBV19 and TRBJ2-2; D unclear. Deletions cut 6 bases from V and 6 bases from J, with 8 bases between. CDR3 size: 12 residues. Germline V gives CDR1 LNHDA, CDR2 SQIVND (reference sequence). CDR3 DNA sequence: TGTGCCAGTAGAATGGGCTCCGGGGAGCTGTTTTTT. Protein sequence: CASRMGSGELFF.

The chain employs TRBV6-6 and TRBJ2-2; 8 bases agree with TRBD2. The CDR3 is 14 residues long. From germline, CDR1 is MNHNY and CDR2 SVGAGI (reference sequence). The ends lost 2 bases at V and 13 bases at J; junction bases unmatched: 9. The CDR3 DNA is TGTGCCAGCAGTTACGCGATACTAGCGGACGCGCTGTTTTTT. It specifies CASSYAILADALFF.

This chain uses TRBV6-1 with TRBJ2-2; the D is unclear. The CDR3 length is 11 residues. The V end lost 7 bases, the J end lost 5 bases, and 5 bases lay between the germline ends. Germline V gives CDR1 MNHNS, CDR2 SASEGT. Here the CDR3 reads CASKTTGELFF. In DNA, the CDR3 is TGTGCCAGCAAAACTACCGGGGAGCTGTTTTTT.

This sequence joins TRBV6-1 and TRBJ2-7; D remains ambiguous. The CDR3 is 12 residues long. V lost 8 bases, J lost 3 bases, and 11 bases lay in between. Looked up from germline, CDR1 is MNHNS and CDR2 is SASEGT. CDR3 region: CASRSNSYEQYF. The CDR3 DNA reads TGTGCCAGCCGGTCCAATAGCTACGAGCAGTACTTC.

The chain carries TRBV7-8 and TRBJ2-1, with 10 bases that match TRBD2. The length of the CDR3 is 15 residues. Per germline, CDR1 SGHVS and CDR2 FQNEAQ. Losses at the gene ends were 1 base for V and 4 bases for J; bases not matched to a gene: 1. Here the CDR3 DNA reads TGTGCCAGCAGCTTAGGTAGCGGGAGGTACAATGAGCAGTTCTTC. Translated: CASSLGSGRYNEQFF.

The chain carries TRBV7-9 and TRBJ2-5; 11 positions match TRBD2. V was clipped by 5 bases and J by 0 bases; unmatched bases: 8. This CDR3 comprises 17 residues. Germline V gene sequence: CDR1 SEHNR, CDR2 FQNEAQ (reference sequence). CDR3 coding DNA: TGTGCCAGCAGCCCCCTAGCGGGAGGCGTGTACCAAGAGACCCAGTACTTC. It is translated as CASSPLAGGVYQETQYF.

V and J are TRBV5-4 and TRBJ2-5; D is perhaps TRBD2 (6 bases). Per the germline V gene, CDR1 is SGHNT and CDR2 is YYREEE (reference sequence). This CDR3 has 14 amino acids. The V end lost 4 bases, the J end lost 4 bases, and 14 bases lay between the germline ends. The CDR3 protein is CASSGSGFSETQYF. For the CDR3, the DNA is TGTGCCAGCAGCGGTAGCGGTTTTTCAGAGACCCAGTACTTC.

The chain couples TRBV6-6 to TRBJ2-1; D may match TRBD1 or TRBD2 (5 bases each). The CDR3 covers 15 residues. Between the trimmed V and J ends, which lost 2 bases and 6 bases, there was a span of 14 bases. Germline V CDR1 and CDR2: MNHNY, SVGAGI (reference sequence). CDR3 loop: CASSYPPGRINEQFF. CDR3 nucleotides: TGTGCCAGCAGTTACCCGCCGGGACGAATCAATGAGCAGTTCTTC.

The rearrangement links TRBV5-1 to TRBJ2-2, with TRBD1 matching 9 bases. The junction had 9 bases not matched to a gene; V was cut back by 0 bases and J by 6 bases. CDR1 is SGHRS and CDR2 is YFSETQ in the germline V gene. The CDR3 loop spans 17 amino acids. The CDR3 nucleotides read TGCGCCAGCAGCTTGGTAGGGACAGGGAATGGTCCCGGGGAGCTGTTTTTT. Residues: CASSLVGTGNGPGELFF.

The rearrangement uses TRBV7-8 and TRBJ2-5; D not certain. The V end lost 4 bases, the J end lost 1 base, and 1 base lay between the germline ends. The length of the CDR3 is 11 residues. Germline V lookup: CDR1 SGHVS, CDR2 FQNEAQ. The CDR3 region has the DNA TGTGCCAGCAGCTCCCAAGAGACCCAGTACTTC. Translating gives CASSSQETQYF.

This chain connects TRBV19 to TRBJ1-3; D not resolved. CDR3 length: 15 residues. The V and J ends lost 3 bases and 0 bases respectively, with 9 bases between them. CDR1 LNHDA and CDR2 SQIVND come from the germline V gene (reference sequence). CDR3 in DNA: TGTGCCAGTAGTATTCGGACCTACTCTGGAAACACCATATATTTT. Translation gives CASSIRTYSGNTIYF. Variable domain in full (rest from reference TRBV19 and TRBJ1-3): DGGITQSPKYLFRKEGQNVTLSCEQNLNHDAMYWYRQDPGQGLRLIYYSQIVNDFQKGDIAEGYSVSREKKESFPLTVTSAQKNPTAFYLCASSIRTYSGNTIYFGEGSWLTVV.